This T cell receptor beta chain was captured in a study of T cells in tuberculosis. About the research overall: Sequenced TCRs come from CD1B-GMM tetramer-binding T cells.

This clone is a singleton in its sample. Thawed, overnight-rested PBMC were stained with GMM-loaded CD1B tetramer, viability dye and anti-CD3, then sorted. The lipid loaded on the CD1B tetramers was C32 glucose monomycolate from Rhodococcus equi. Each donor contributed some 96,000 sorted tetramer-negative cells. TCR-alpha and TCR-beta chains were sequenced unpaired. TCRdb's table, derived via immunoSEQ multiplex PCR, lists solely in-frame clones and lacks some. The sample contains approximately 58,000 clones, over 75% of which appear only once. Sequencing was performed on CD1b-GMM tetramer-negative cells sorted from PBMCs. This TCR was recovered from an adult woman with latent tuberculosis.

In nucleotides, the CDR3 is TGTGCCAGCAGTGAAAGCGTTAGATTACCCCTCCACTTT. It translates to CASSESVRLPLHF. This chain links TRBV6-1 with TRBJ1-6; no definite D call. The germline V gene has CDR1 MNHNS and CDR2 SASEGT. V was cut by 2 bases and J by 12 bases, with 11 bases left in between. There are 13 residues in the CDR3.